What follows are 21 T cell receptor beta chains derived from one specimen sequenced in a study of cytomegalovirus exposure and HLA in healthy donors. PCR amplification relied on 60 Vbeta primers (plus 13 Jbeta primers). Profiled with immunoSEQ multiplex PCR; TCRdb holds only in-frame clones, not every one. The sample lists 150,000 or so clones, around 68% occurring once. Sequencing was performed on PBMCs. These receptor sequences come from a man aged 25-40 years in good health and CMV-seronegative.

This sequence joins TRBV2 and TRBJ1-1; 7 bases agree with TRBD1. V dropped 4 bases and J dropped 6; count of bases not matched to a gene: 8. Germline CDR1 and CDR2: SNHLY and FYNNEI. The CDR3 has 14 amino acids. CDR3 amino acids: CASSVSQGVSEAFF. The CDR3 nucleotides read TGTGCCAGCAGTGTATCGCAGGGGGTATCTGAAGCTTTCTTT.

CDR3 coding DNA: TGTGCCAGCTCACCACCCGGTGCTGCCGAAGCTTTCTTT. This codes for CASSPPGAAEAFF. This chain joins TRBV18 and TRBJ1-1; D is ambiguous. Germline loops: CDR1 KGHSH, CDR2 LQKENI. Trimming shortened V by 0 bases and J by 8 bases, and 10 bases separated the two germline ends. The CDR3 has 13 residues.

This clone has a single count. The chain is built from TRBV10-3 and TRBJ2-5; possibly TRBD2 for D (6 bases). The CDR3 consists of 13 residues. Germline values: CDR1 ENHRY, CDR2 SYGVKD. Trimming cost V 11 bases and J 1 base, with 14 bases left between them. CDR3 loop: CASRDGGQETQYF. CDR3 DNA sequence: TGTGCCTCACGGGACGGGGGCCAAGAGACCCAGTACTTC.

CDR3 sequence: CAWSAGNVNEKLFF. In DNA, the CDR3 is TGTGCCTGGAGCGCCGGGAACGTAAATGAAAAACTGTTTTTT. The V gene is TRBV30, the J gene TRBJ1-4; D not resolved. The CDR3 runs to 14 residues. The V and J ends lost 3 bases and 5 bases respectively, with 13 bases between them. From germline, CDR1 is GTSNPN and CDR2 SVGIG (reference sequence).

The chain couples TRBV7-3 to TRBJ2-3; 7 nucleotides line up with TRBD2. The V gene end was trimmed by 1 base and the J gene end by 0 bases; junction bases not matched to a gene: 10. CDR1 is SGHTA, CDR2 FQGTGA, per germline. CDR3 size: 18 residues. Here the CDR3 reads CASSLSLGGTSSTDTQYF. In DNA, the CDR3 is TGTGCCAGCAGCTTAAGCTTGGGGGGGACTTCTAGCACAGATACGCAGTATTTT.

Only one count was recorded for this clone. The rearrangement joins TRBV6-1 to TRBJ1-2; 7 bases are shared with TRBD1. The V gene end was trimmed by 8 bases and the J gene end by 3 bases; junction bases not matched to a gene: 9. CDR3 length: 14 amino acids. Germline V gives CDR1 MNHNS, CDR2 SASEGT. CDR3 sequence reads: CASVTGDWDYGYTF. CDR3 bases: TGTGCCAGCGTAACAGGGGACTGGGACTATGGCTACACCTTC.

The rearrangement uses TRBV10-3 and TRBJ2-3, with TRBD2 as a possible D gene (5 bases). Germline CDR1 and CDR2: ENHRY and SYGVKD. The germline V and J ends were trimmed by 2 bases and 5 bases, with 5 bases remaining between them. The CDR3 extends over 12 amino acids. The CDR3 DNA reads as TGTGCCATCAGTGAGGGAGGAGATACGCAGTATTTT. Translation gives CAISEGGDTQYF.

This rearrangement joins TRBV27 to TRBJ1-6; D perhaps matches TRBD1 (6 bases). The CDR3 totals 14 residues. From germline, CDR1 is MNHEY and CDR2 SMNVEV (reference sequence). V was trimmed by 8 bases and J by 7 bases, leaving 15 bases between them. CDR3 in DNA: TGTGCCAGCGGTGGGGGCCTCTCCAATTCACCCCTCCACTTT. This gives the protein CASGGGLSNSPLHF.

The V call is TRBV2, the J call TRBJ2-5; TRBD2 is a possible D gene (5 bases). V was trimmed by 6 bases and J by 4 bases, leaving 15 bases between them. The CDR3 length is 14 residues. Germline V gives CDR1 SNHLY, CDR2 FYNNEI. CDR3 nucleotide sequence: TGTGCCAGCAGATCCACTAGTCCTGGAGAGACCCAGTACTTC. It is translated as CASRSTSPGETQYF.

The chain uses TRBV4-3 and TRBJ2-3; 7 nucleotides line up with TRBD2. The CDR3 extends over 17 amino acids. Germline lookup yields CDR1 LGHNA and CDR2 YSLEER. V shed 1 base and J 4 bases; nucleotides not matched to a gene: 11. The CDR3 nucleotides read TGCGCCAGCAGCCAAGTTGGGCTAGCGGAAATCTCAGATACGCAGTATTTT. This gives the protein CASSQVGLAEISDTQYF.

This clone was seen only a few times. The chain combines TRBV2 with TRBJ1-1; D is unclear. CDR1 is SNHLY, CDR2 FYNNEI, per germline. This CDR3 is 13 amino acids long. Trimming removed 4 bases at V and 2 bases at J, with 8 bases between. CDR3: CASSGGVNTEAFF. In nucleotides, the CDR3 is TGTGCCAGCAGTGGCGGGGTTAACACTGAAGCTTTCTTT. Drawing the rest from reference TRBV2 and TRBJ1-1, the complete variable domain is EPEVTQTPSHQVTQMGQEVILRCVPISNHLYFYWYRQILGQKVEFLVSFYNNEISEKSEIFDDQFSVERPDGSNFTLKIRSTKLEDSAMYFCASSGGVNTEAFFGQGTRLTVV.

V and J are TRBV5-4 and TRBJ1-1; 9 nucleotides line up with TRBD1. Germline V CDR1 and CDR2: SGHNT, YYREEE (reference sequence). The CDR3 totals 14 residues. The V gene end was trimmed by 4 bases and the J gene end by 4 bases; junction bases not matched to a gene: 5. In DNA, the CDR3 is TGTGCCAGCAGCGGACAGGGGAAGGGCACTGAAGCTTTCTTT. Amino acids: CASSGQGKGTEAFF.

The chain uses TRBV5-1 and TRBJ1-2, with D tentatively TRBD1 (5 bases). V was shortened by 4 bases and J by 4 bases, with 11 bases between the two germline ends. The CDR3 spans 13 residues. Germline values: CDR1 SGHRS, CDR2 YFSETQ. CDR3 DNA: TGCGCCAGCAGCCTTGACAGCATCTATGGCTACACCTTC. Amino acids: CASSLDSIYGYTF. Filled out from reference TRBV5-1 and TRBJ1-2, the complete variable domain reads KAGVTQTPRYLIKTRGQQVTLSCSPISGHRSVSWYQQTPGQGLQFLFEYFSETQRNKGNFPGRFSGRQFSNSRSEMNVSTLELGDSALYLCASSLDSIYGYTFGSGTRLTVV.

The J gene is TRBJ2-5, the V gene TRBV5-6; 11 positions match TRBD2. The V gene's germline CDR1 is SGHDT and CDR2 YYEEEE. Trimming took 1 base from V and 5 from J; bases not matched to a gene: 7. There are 16 residues in the CDR3. As DNA, the CDR3 is TGTGCCAGCAGCTTGAGTAGCGGGGGGGCCGGGGAGACCCAGTACTTC. Encoded protein: CASSLSSGGAGETQYF.

The CDR3 reads CASSESPLAGGETGELFF. CDR3 DNA: TGTGCCAGCAGTGAGAGTCCGCTAGCGGGGGGAGAAACCGGGGAGCTGTTTTTT. The genes are TRBV6-4 and TRBJ2-2; TRBD2 matches at 11 bases. Germline CDR1 is MRHNA and CDR2 is SNTAGT. The CDR3 runs 18 residues. J lost 5 bases, V lost 3 bases, and 11 bases had no gene match.

The chain has TRBV4-2 and TRBJ1-2, with 10 bases lining up with TRBD1. The CDR3 sequence is 16 residues long. V dropped 0 bases and J dropped 5; count of bases not matched to a gene: 6. In germline, CDR1 is LGHNA, CDR2 YNFKEQ. The CDR3 DNA sequence: TGTGCCAGCAGCCAAGATGGGGACAGGGGAGGATATGGCTACACCTTC. Translating gives CASSQDGDRGGYGYTF.

The chain combines TRBV7-2 with TRBJ1-6, with D tentatively TRBD1 (6 bases). The V gene lost 5 bases and the J gene lost 7 bases, with 18 bases spanning the gap. CDR1 and CDR2 (germline): SGHTA, FQGNSA. CDR3 length equals 16 residues. CDR3 residues: CASSPTLGQPNSPLHF. The CDR3 coding sequence is TGTGCCAGCAGCCCTACGCTCGGACAGCCAAATTCACCCCTCCACTTT.

The chain recombines TRBV5-1 with TRBJ2-7, with D unresolved. The V and J ends lost 1 base and 3 bases respectively, with 5 bases between them. The CDR3 is 12 residues long. Germline-derived CDR1 and CDR2 are SGHRS and YFSETQ. CDR3 residues: CASSLRLYEQYF. Here the CDR3 DNA reads TGCGCCAGCAGCTTGCGACTCTACGAGCAGTACTTC. The variable domain in full, with the rest retrieved from reference TRBV5-1 and TRBJ2-7, is KAGVTQTPRYLIKTRGQQVTLSCSPISGHRSVSWYQQTPGQGLQFLFEYFSETQRNKGNFPGRFSGRQFSNSRSEMNVSTLELGDSALYLCASSLRLYEQYFGPGTRLTVT.

The chain is built from TRBV5-6 and TRBJ1-1, with 9 bases lining up with TRBD1. V lost 3 bases, J lost 7 bases, and 7 bases stayed unmatched. CDR1 SGHDT and CDR2 YYEEEE come from the germline V gene. The CDR3 has 14 amino acids. The CDR3 is CASSSWTGESEAFF. CDR3 nucleotide sequence: TGTGCCAGCAGCTCATGGACAGGGGAGAGTGAAGCTTTCTTT.

The V gene is TRBV28, the J gene TRBJ1-5; D call uncertain. V was trimmed by 7 bases and J by 4 bases, leaving 14 bases between them. The CDR3 runs 14 residues. The germline V gene encodes CDR1 MDHEN and CDR2 SYDVKM. The CDR3 sequence is CASTVSTKNQPQHF. As DNA, the CDR3 is TGTGCCAGCACCGTCAGTACTAAAAATCAGCCCCAGCATTTT.

This chain links TRBV14 with TRBJ2-2; 12 bases match TRBD2. Trimming at V came to 4 bases and at J to 7 bases, leaving 7 bases not matched to a gene. Looked up from germline, CDR1 is SGHDN and CDR2 is FVKESK. This CDR3 is built from 16 residues. CDR3 bases: TGTGCCAGCAGCCCACTAGCGGGGGGCGTTAGCGGGGAGCTGTTTTTT. Translating gives CASSPLAGGVSGELFF. The full variable domain, with the rest looked up from reference TRBV14 and TRBJ2-2, is EAGVTQFPSHSVIEKGQTVTLRCDPISGHDNLYWYRRVMGKEIKFLLHFVKESKQDESGMPNNRFLAERTGGTYSTLKVQPAELEDSGVYFCASSPLAGGVSGELFFGEGSRLTVL.